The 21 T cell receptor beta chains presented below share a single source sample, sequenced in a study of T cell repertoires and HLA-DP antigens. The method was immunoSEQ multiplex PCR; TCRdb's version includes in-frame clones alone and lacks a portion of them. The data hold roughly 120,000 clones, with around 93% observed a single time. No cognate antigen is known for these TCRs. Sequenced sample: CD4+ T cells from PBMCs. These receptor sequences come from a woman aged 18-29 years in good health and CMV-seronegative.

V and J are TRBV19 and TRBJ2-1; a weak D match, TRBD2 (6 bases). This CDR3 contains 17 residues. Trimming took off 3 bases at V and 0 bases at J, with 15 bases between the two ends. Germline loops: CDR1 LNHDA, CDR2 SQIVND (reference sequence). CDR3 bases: TGTGCCAGTAGTATCCCACGACTAGGTCACTCCTACAATGAGCAGTTCTTC. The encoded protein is CASSIPRLGHSYNEQFF.

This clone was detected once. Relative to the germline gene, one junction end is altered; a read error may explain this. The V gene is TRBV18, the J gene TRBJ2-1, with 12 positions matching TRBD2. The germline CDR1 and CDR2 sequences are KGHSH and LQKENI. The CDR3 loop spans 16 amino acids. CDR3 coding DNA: TGTGCCAGCTCATCACCTAGCGGGAGGGCCAACAATGAGCAGTTCTTC. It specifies CASSSPSGRANNEQFF.

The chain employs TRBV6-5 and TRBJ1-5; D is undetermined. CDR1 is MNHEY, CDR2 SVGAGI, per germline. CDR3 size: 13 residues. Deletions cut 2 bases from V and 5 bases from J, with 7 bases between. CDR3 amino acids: CASSYDGDQPQHF. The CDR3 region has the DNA TGTGCCAGCAGTTACGATGGGGATCAGCCCCAGCATTTT.

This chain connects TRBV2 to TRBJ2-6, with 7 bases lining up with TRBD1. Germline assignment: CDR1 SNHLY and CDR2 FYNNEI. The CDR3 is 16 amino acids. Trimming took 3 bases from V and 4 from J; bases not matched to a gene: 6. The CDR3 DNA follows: TGTGCCAGCAGTGAGAGGACAGGTCCCGGGGCCAACGTCCTGACTTTC. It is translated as CASSERTGPGANVLTF.

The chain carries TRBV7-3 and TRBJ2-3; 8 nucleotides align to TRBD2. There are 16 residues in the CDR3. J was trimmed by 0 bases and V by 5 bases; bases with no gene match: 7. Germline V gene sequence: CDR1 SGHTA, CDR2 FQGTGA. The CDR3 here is CASSLRSGKSTDTQYF. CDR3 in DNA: TGTGCCAGCAGCCTCCGTAGCGGGAAAAGCACAGATACGCAGTATTTT.

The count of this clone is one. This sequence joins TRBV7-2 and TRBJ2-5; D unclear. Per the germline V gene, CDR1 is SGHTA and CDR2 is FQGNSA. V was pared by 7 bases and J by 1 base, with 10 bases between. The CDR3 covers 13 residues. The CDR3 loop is CASTARIQETQYF. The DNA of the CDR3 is TGTGCCAGCACCGCGAGGATCCAAGAGACCCAGTACTTC.

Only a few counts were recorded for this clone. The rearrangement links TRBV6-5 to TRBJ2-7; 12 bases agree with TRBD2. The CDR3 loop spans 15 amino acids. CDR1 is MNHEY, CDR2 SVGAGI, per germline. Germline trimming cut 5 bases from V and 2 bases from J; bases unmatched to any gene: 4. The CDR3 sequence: CASSRSSGRAYEQYF. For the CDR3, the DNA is TGTGCCAGCAGTAGATCTAGCGGGAGGGCCTACGAGCAGTACTTC.

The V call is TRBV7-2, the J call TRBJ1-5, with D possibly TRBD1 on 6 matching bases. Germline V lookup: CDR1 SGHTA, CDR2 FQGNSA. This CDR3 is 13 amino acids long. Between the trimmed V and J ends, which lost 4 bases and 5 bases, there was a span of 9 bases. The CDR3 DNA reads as TGTGCCAGCAGCTGGACAGAGGATCAGCCCCAGCATTTT. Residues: CASSWTEDQPQHF.

This CDR3 is CASSLAGLTNEKLFF. CDR3 in DNA: TGTGCCAGCAGCTTGGCCGGACTCACAAATGAAAAACTGTTTTTT. The chain couples TRBV5-6 to TRBJ1-4; D is unclear. Deletions cut 0 bases from V and 5 bases from J, with 11 bases between. CDR1 is SGHDT, CDR2 YYEEEE, per germline. The CDR3 has 15 amino acids.

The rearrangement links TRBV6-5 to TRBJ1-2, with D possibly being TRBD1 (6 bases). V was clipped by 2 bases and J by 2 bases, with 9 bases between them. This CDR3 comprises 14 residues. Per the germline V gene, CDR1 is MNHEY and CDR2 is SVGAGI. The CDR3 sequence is CASSYGRGNYGYTF. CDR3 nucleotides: TGTGCCAGCAGTTACGGCAGGGGAAACTATGGCTACACCTTC.

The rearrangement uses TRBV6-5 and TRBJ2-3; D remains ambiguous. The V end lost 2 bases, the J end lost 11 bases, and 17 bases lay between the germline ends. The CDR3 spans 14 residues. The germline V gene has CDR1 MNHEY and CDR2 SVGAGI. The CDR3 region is CASSYGSPSSGQYF. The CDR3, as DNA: TGTGCCAGCAGTTACGGGTCCCCGTCGTCCGGGCAGTATTTT.

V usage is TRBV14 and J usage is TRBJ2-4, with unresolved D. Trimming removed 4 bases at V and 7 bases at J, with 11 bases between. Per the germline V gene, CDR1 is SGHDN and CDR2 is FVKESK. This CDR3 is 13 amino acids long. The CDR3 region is CASSRGPRNIQYF. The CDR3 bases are TGTGCCAGCAGCCGAGGTCCTAGGAACATTCAGTACTTC.

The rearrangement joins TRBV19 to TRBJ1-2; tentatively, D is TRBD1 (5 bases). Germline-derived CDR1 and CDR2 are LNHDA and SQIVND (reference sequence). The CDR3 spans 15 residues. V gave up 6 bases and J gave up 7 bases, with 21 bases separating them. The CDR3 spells CASSYRPRTTIGYTF. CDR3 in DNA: TGTGCCAGTAGCTATAGACCCCGGACAACTATTGGCTACACCTTC.

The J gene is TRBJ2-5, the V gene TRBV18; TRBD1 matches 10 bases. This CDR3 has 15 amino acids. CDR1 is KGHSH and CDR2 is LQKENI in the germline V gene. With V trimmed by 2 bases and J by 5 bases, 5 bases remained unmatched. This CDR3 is CASSPGTGAGETQYF. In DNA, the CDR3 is TGTGCCAGCTCACCAGGGACAGGGGCAGGGGAGACCCAGTACTTC.

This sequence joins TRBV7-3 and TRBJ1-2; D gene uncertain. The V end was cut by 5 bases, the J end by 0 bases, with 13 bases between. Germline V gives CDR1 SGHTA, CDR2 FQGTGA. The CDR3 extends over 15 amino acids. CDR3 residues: CASSEVAGANYGYTF. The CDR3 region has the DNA TGTGCCAGCAGCGAGGTGGCAGGAGCTAACTATGGCTACACCTTC. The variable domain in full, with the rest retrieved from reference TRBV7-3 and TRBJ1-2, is GAGVSQTPSNKVTEKGKYVELRCDPISGHTALYWYRQSLGQGPEFLIYFQGTGAADDSGLPNDRFFAVRPEGSVSTLKIQRTERGDSAVYLCASSEVAGANYGYTFGSGTRLTVV.

This CDR3 reads CASSGPSGRDEQFF. In DNA form, the CDR3 reads TGTGCCAGCAGCGGACCTTCAGGGAGGGATGAGCAGTTCTTC. J is TRBJ2-1 and V is TRBV11-3; 7 bases are shared with TRBD2. CDR1 is SGHNT, CDR2 YENEEA, per germline. CDR3 length: 14 residues. J was trimmed by 8 bases and V by 5 bases; bases with no gene match: 9.

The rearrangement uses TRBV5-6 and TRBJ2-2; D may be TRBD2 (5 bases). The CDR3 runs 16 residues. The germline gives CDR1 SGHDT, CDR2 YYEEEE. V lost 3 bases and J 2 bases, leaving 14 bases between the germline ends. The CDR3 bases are TGTGCCAGCAGCTCCCTACGGACTCATAACACCGGGGAGCTGTTTTTT. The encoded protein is CASSSLRTHNTGELFF.

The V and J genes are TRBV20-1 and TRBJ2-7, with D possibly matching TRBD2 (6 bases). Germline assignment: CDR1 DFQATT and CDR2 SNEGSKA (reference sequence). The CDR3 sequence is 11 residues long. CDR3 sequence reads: CVDGSRLEQYF. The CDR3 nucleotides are TGCGTGGACGGGAGTCGGCTGGAGCAGTACTTC.

CDR3 protein: CASSLRGEAFF. CDR3 DNA sequence: TGTGCCAGCAGTTTAAGGGGTGAAGCTTTCTTT. The chain has TRBV28 and TRBJ1-1; maybe TRBD1 (5 bases). Trimming pared 2 bases from V and 7 bases from J, leaving 5 bases between. Germline V lookup: CDR1 MDHEN, CDR2 SYDVKM. The CDR3 has 11 residues.

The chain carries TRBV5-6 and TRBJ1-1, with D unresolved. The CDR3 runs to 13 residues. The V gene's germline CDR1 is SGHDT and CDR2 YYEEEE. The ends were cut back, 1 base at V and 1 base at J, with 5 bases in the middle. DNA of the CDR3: TGTGCCAGCAGCTTGTACAGGAACACTGAAGCTTTCTTT. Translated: CASSLYRNTEAFF.

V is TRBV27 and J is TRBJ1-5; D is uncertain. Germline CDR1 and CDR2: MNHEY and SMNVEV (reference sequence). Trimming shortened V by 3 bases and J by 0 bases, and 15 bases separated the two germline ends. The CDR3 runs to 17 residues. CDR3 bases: TGTGCCAGCAGTTTCGTCTCCGGTGGCTATAGCAATCAGCCCCAGCATTTT. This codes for CASSFVSGGYSNQPQHF.